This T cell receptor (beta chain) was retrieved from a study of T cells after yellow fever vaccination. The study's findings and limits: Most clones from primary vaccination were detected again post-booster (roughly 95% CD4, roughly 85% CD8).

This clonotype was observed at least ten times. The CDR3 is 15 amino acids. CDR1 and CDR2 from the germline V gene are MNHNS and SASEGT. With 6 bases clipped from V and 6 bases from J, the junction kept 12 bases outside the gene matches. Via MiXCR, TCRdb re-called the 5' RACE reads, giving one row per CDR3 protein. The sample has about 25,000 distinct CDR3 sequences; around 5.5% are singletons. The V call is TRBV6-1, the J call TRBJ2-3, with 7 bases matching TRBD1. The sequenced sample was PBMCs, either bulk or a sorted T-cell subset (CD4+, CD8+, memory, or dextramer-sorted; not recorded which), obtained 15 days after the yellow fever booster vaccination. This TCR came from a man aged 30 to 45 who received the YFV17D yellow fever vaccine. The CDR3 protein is CASRSGQLSSDTQYF. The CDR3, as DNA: TGTGCCAGCAGATCGGGACAGCTTTCTTCGGATACGCAGTATTTT.